This TCR beta chain appears in the sequencing data of a study of technical replicates of blood from four donors. Trimming shortened V by 6 bases and J by 10 bases, and 12 bases separated the two germline ends. Looked up from germline, CDR1 is DFQATT and CDR2 is SNEGSKA (reference sequence). The CDR3 is made up of 10 amino acids. Method: immunoSEQ multiplex PCR; TCRdb's copy keeps in-frame clones and lacks some. The profile shows about 83,000 clones, about 90% of them singletons. The chain joins TRBV20-1 to TRBJ1-1, with D unclear. Sequencing was done on a sample of T cells isolated from PBMCs. This sequence was found in a human donor in good health. The chain's CDR3 is CSAHQLGAFF. Here the CDR3 DNA reads TGCAGTGCACATCAACTAGGAGCTTTCTTT.